One and the same sample provided the 32 T cell receptor beta chains below, sequenced in a study of control samples from healthy donors and cancer patients (TCRdb year 2020). The receptor library was made with the immunoSEQ multiplex PCR assay. TCRdb retrieved this table from immuneACCESS and kept in-frame rearrangements only. Not all clones are present; in checked studies, unresolved V genes account for under half, and no reason is known for the remainder. Counted in this sample were 130,000 or so clones; 94% of them appeared once. The ten largest make up around 14% of the sample. Sequenced: blood. These receptors came from a man in his forties in good health.

This chain joins TRBV3-1 (or the pseudogene TRBV3-2) and TRBJ1-2, with D maybe TRBD1 (6 bases). This CDR3 region has 16 residues. Germline CDR1 is LGHDT and CDR2 is YNNKEL (reference sequence). Between the trimmed V and J ends, which lost 0 bases and 6 bases, there was a span of 17 bases. CDR3 amino acids: CASSQDLAGEAHGYTF. The CDR3 nucleotides read TGTGCCAGCAGCCAAGATTTGGCAGGGGAGGCCCATGGCTACACCTTC.

The rearrangement joins TRBV3-1 (or the pseudogene TRBV3-2) to TRBJ2-7; 9 bases are a match to TRBD1. Germline lookup yields CDR1 LGHDT and CDR2 YNNKEL (reference sequence). The CDR3 has 15 amino acids. V gave up 6 bases and J gave up 4 bases; unmatched junction bases: 10. CDR3: CASSNSRQGGYEQYF. The CDR3 DNA reads TGTGCCAGCAGTAATAGTCGACAGGGGGGGTACGAGCAGTACTTC.

The table lists this clone with a count of one. The chain couples TRBV28 to TRBJ1-1, with D maybe TRBD1 (5 bases). Germline V gene sequence: CDR1 MDHEN, CDR2 SYDVKM. The CDR3 has 14 residues. Trimming stripped 3 bases from V and 8 bases from J, with 16 bases between. The CDR3 DNA follows: TGTGCCAGCAGTTTCCCCGGGACCTTCACCGAAGCTTTCTTT. Protein: CASSFPGTFTEAFF. The full variable domain, completed using reference TRBV28 and TRBJ1-1, is DVKVTQSSRYLVKRTGEKVFLECVQDMDHENMFWYRQDPGLGLRLIYFSYDVKMKEKGDIPEGYSVSREKKERFSLILESASTNQTSMYLCASSFPGTFTEAFFGQGTRLTVV.

This chain connects TRBV9 to TRBJ2-1, with TRBD2 matching 7 bases. Germline V gene lookup returns CDR1 SGDLS and CDR2 YYNGEE. V trimming: 3 bases; J trimming: 6 bases; junction bases outside the gene matches: 9. CDR3 length: 15 amino acids. CDR3 sequence (DNA): TGTGCCAGCAGCGGGGAGGGTGGAAGAAGCAATGAGCAGTTCTTC. It codes for CASSGEGGRSNEQFF.

The chain employs TRBV7-2 and TRBJ1-2; 7 bases line up with TRBD1. The V gene end was trimmed by 4 bases and the J gene end by 2 bases; junction bases not matched to a gene: 1. Germline V gives CDR1 SGHTA, CDR2 FQGNSA. CDR3 length: 13 amino acids. The CDR3 bases are TGTGCCAGCAGCTGGGGACAGAACTATGGCTACACCTTC. Translated: CASSWGQNYGYTF.

The chain uses TRBV5-4 and TRBJ1-1; 7 positions match TRBD1. The CDR3 contains 16 residues. V shed 6 bases, J shed 3 bases, and the junction held 14 bases outside the gene matches. Germline assignment: CDR1 SGHNT and CDR2 YYREEE (reference sequence). CDR3 sequence (DNA): TGTGCCAGCACCTTACAGGGGTTAAGAAGATACACTGAAGCTTTCTTT. Protein sequence: CASTLQGLRRYTEAFF.

The J gene is TRBJ2-1, the V gene TRBV5-4; 9 bases are shared with TRBD2. Trimming cost V 2 bases and J 5 bases; bases outside gene matches: 5. Looked up from germline, CDR1 is SGHNT and CDR2 is YYREEE (reference sequence). CDR3 length equals 15 residues. Here the CDR3 reads CASSFGGRADNEQFF. In nucleotides, the CDR3 is TGTGCCAGCAGCTTTGGCGGGAGGGCGGACAATGAGCAGTTCTTC.

The rearrangement joins TRBV19 to TRBJ2-1, with 8 bases lining up with TRBD2. From germline, CDR1 is LNHDA and CDR2 SQIVND (reference sequence). J was trimmed by 6 bases and V by 3 bases; bases with no gene match: 7. The CDR3 has 15 amino acids. As DNA, the CDR3 is TGTGCCAGTAGTATCGTAATACTAGCGGTCAATGAGCAGTTCTTC. Translation: CASSIVILAVNEQFF.

This clone was seen just once. The chain employs TRBV14 and TRBJ2-3, with D possibly matching TRBD2 (6 bases). CDR1 is SGHDN, CDR2 FVKESK, per germline. The CDR3 loop spans 16 amino acids. Trimming stripped 2 bases from V and 0 bases from J, with 12 bases between. The CDR3 DNA reads TGTGCCAGCAGCCAAAACCCGGGACTCAGCACAGATACGCAGTATTTT. It encodes CASSQNPGLSTDTQYF.

The rearrangement uses TRBV5-1 and TRBJ1-6; D is ambiguous. Trimming shortened V by 0 bases and J by 7 bases, and 14 bases separated the two germline ends. The germline V gene has CDR1 SGHRS and CDR2 YFSETQ. The CDR3 has 16 amino acids. CDR3 sequence (DNA): TGCGCCAGCAGCTTGGTACCGCTCAGATGGAATTCACCCCTCCACTTT. Translating gives CASSLVPLRWNSPLHF.

This chain uses TRBV24-1 with TRBJ2-7, with TRBD2 as a possible D gene (6 bases). The CDR3 contains 16 residues. Germline V gene lookup returns CDR1 KGHDR and CDR2 SFDVKD. V lost 3 bases to trimming and J lost 2 bases, with 16 bases between them. CDR3 region: CATSDGGTVVPYEQYF. In DNA form, the CDR3 reads TGTGCCACCAGTGATGGCGGGACCGTCGTCCCCTACGAGCAGTACTTC.

The V and J genes are TRBV6-5 and TRBJ2-2; D uncertain. Germline CDR1 is MNHEY and CDR2 is SVGAGI. V shed 6 bases and J shed 4 bases, with 15 bases lying between them. CDR3 size: 15 residues. The CDR3 protein is CASRGWGIITGELFF. CDR3 nucleotides: TGTGCCAGCAGGGGCTGGGGAATTATCACCGGGGAGCTGTTTTTT.

This chain joins TRBV7-6 and TRBJ1-3; D is perhaps TRBD1 (5 bases). The CDR3 covers 15 residues. CDR1 is SGHVS, CDR2 FNYEAQ, per germline. V lost 4 bases and J lost 1, with 11 bases in between. The CDR3 region has the DNA TGTGCCAGCAGCTCGTTCACAGGTTCTGGAAACACCATATATTTT. It specifies CASSSFTGSGNTIYF.

V gene TRBV5-6 combines with J gene TRBJ1-3; D uncertain. This CDR3 has 13 residues. Germline values: CDR1 SGHDT, CDR2 YYEEEE. Trimming took off 0 bases at V and 2 bases at J, with 3 bases between the two ends. The CDR3 protein is CASSLGPGNTIYF. CDR3 DNA sequence: TGTGCCAGCAGCTTGGGACCTGGAAACACCATATATTTT.

This clone was recorded only once. J is TRBJ1-3 and V is TRBV7-6; D gene ambiguous. This CDR3 contains 13 residues. V gave up 1 base and J gave up 0 bases, with 1 base separating them. CDR1 is SGHVS and CDR2 is FNYEAQ in the germline V gene. CDR3 amino acids: CASSLGSGNTIYF. The CDR3 bases are TGTGCCAGCAGCTTAGGCTCTGGAAACACCATATATTTT.

The genes are TRBV2 and TRBJ1-2; D remains unclear. CDR1 is SNHLY and CDR2 is FYNNEI in the germline V gene. CDR3 length: 9 residues. Deletions cut 10 bases from V and 14 bases from J, with 14 bases between. DNA for the CDR3: TGTGCCACTCTCCCGGGCGTAACCTTC. It codes for CATLPGVTF.

On this clone: The same CDR3 also results from other DNA sequences found in this sample. The chain uses TRBV5-1 and TRBJ1-1, with 7 nucleotides matching TRBD1. Germline trimming cut 0 bases from V and 1 base from J; bases unmatched to any gene: 0. This CDR3 is built from 14 residues. The germline gives CDR1 SGHRS, CDR2 YFSETQ. The CDR3 loop reads CASSLEGANTEAFF. CDR3 sequence (DNA): TGCGCCAGCAGCTTGGAGGGGGCGAACACTGAAGCTTTCTTT. Full variable domain (remainder filled in from reference TRBV5-1 and TRBJ1-1): KAGVTQTPRYLIKTRGQQVTLSCSPISGHRSVSWYQQTPGQGLQFLFEYFSETQRNKGNFPGRFSGRQFSNSRSEMNVSTLELGDSALYLCASSLEGANTEAFFGQGTRLTVV.

Details on this clone: Its ends do not fully match the called genes, so a read error is possible. This chain uses TRBV7-7 with TRBJ2-2; D gene unclear. Germline V gene data show CDR1 as SSHAT and CDR2 as FNYEAQ (reference sequence). This CDR3 region has 14 residues. The CDR3 DNA follows: TGTGCTAGCAGCTTGTCAAGGAACACCGGGGAGCTGTTTTTT. Its translation is CASSLSRNTGELFF.

V is TRBV28 and J is TRBJ2-5; D may be TRBD1 (7 bases). Germline loops: CDR1 MDHEN, CDR2 SYDVKM. Trimming pared 3 bases from V and 1 base from J, leaving 12 bases between. The CDR3 sequence is 15 residues long. This CDR3 reads CASSLGGQRQETQYF. For the CDR3, the DNA is TGTGCCAGCAGTTTGGGGGGACAGCGCCAAGAGACCCAGTACTTC.

The chain couples TRBV12-3 or TRBV12-4 to TRBJ1-2; D not certain. The CDR3 spans 13 residues. V was clipped by 7 bases and J by 5 bases, with 14 bases between them. CDR3 residues: CASIKDGAYGYTF. For the CDR3, the DNA is TGTGCCAGCATCAAAGATGGAGCATATGGCTACACCTTC.

The chain joins TRBV5-5 to TRBJ1-1, with D possibly being TRBD1 (6 bases). This CDR3 contains 16 residues. From germline, CDR1 is SGHKS and CDR2 YYEKEE (reference sequence). V lost 0 bases and J lost 8, with 20 bases in between. In DNA, the CDR3 is TGTGCCAGCAGCTTGGGGATCGTTCGGGGGGCAGGGGAAGCTTTCTTT. Translating it yields CASSLGIVRGAGEAFF.

The J gene is TRBJ1-6, the V gene TRBV4-1; 8 nucleotides align to TRBD1. CDR1 MGHRA and CDR2 YSYEKL come from the germline V gene. This CDR3 has 17 residues. The J segment lost 9 bases and the V segment lost 3 bases, leaving 13 bases of the junction unmatched. The CDR3 reads CASSHLTGEGLGSPLHF. The CDR3 DNA reads as TGCGCCAGCAGCCACCTGACAGGGGAGGGTCTCGGTTCACCCCTCCACTTT.

The genes are TRBV12-5 and TRBJ2-5; 7 positions match TRBD1. V lost 1 base, J lost 5 bases, and 10 bases stayed unmatched. The CDR3 has 16 residues. The germline V gene encodes CDR1 LGHNT and CDR2 FRNRAP. CDR3 in amino acids: CASGLGQGFDLETQYF. The CDR3 DNA reads as TGTGCTAGTGGTTTGGGACAGGGCTTTGATCTGGAGACCCAGTACTTC.

The rearrangement links TRBV2 to TRBJ1-2; 7 bases are a match to TRBD1. The germline V gene has CDR1 SNHLY and CDR2 FYNNEI. The CDR3 sequence is 14 residues long. J was trimmed by 4 bases and V by 8 bases; bases with no gene match: 10. The CDR3 protein is CASHNPGQSYGYTF. The DNA of the CDR3 is TGTGCCAGCCACAACCCGGGACAGAGCTATGGCTACACCTTC.

The chain carries TRBV3-1 (or the pseudogene TRBV3-2) and TRBJ2-7; D possibly corresponds to TRBD2 (6 bases). The CDR3 sequence is 14 residues long. Germline CDR1 LGHDT, CDR2 YNNKEL (reference sequence). Trimming took off 2 bases at V and 2 bases at J, with 10 bases between the two ends. The CDR3 coding sequence is TGTGCCAGCAGCCAACCGGGGGAGACCTACGAGCAGTACTTC. This translates into CASSQPGETYEQYF.

This clone was seen a few times. The rearrangement links TRBV4-3 to TRBJ1-2; tentative D call: TRBD1 (5 bases). Trimming removed 0 bases from V and 5 bases from J, with 13 bases in between. Germline-derived CDR1 and CDR2 are LGHNA and YSLEER. CDR3 length: 15 amino acids. The CDR3 DNA follows: TGCGCCAGCAGCCAAGATTGGACCAGGGATTATGGCTACACCTTC. This translates into CASSQDWTRDYGYTF.

The CDR3 loop reads CATSDLGPTELLSTDTQYF. The CDR3 nucleotides read TGTGCCACCAGTGATTTGGGGCCGACAGAGCTGCTGAGCACAGATACGCAGTATTTT. The chain uses TRBV24-1 and TRBJ2-3; possibly TRBD1 for D (5 bases). V was pared by 0 bases and J by 0 bases, with 18 bases between. Germline loops: CDR1 KGHDR, CDR2 SFDVKD. The CDR3 is 19 amino acids.

The V and J genes are TRBV5-4 and TRBJ2-2; 7 positions match TRBD1. Germline V gene data show CDR1 as SGHNT and CDR2 as YYREEE (reference sequence). This CDR3 has 14 amino acids. Trimming at V came to 4 bases and at J to 7 bases, leaving 7 bases not matched to a gene. The DNA for the CDR3 is TGTGCCAGCAGCCTACAGGGGTTGGGCGGGGAGCTGTTTTTT. Encoded protein: CASSLQGLGGELFF. The full variable domain, rest sourced from reference TRBV5-4 and TRBJ2-2, is ETGVTQSPTHLIKTRGQQVTLRCSSQSGHNTVSWYQQALGQGPQFIFQYYREEENGRGNFPPRFSGLQFPNYSSELNVNALELDDSALYLCASSLQGLGGELFFGEGSRLTVL.

V usage is TRBV7-2 and J usage is TRBJ2-6; D is undetermined. With 5 bases removed from V and 8 bases from J, the gap between germline ends came to 4 bases. The CDR3 has 11 residues. In germline, CDR1 is SGHTA, CDR2 FQGNSA. Written as DNA, the CDR3 is TGTGCCAGCAGCCCTACCAACGTCCTGACTTTC. Amino acid sequence: CASSPTNVLTF.

The chain has TRBV28 and TRBJ2-2; perhaps TRBD2 as D (6 bases). The V end lost 6 bases, the J end lost 4 bases, and 18 bases lay between the germline ends. This CDR3 is built from 16 residues. The V gene's germline CDR1 is MDHEN and CDR2 SYDVKM. Here the CDR3 DNA reads TGTGCCAGCAGAACAGGTCATATCGGGAGCACCGGGGAGCTGTTTTTT. Protein product: CASRTGHIGSTGELFF.

The V gene is TRBV10-2, the J gene TRBJ1-5; D perhaps matches TRBD1 (5 bases). The V end lost 5 bases, the J end lost 4 bases, and 12 bases lay between the germline ends. Germline V gene lookup returns CDR1 WSHSY and CDR2 SAAADI. There are 14 residues in the CDR3. The CDR3: CASSQRQINQPQHF. The CDR3 DNA follows: TGCGCCAGCAGTCAAAGACAGATAAATCAGCCCCAGCATTTT.

J is TRBJ2-7 and V is TRBV4-3; D gene ambiguous. The germline CDR1 and CDR2 sequences are LGHNA and YSLEER. With 2 bases removed from V and 3 bases from J, the gap between germline ends came to 8 bases. The CDR3 has 13 amino acids. CDR3 in amino acids: CASSQKPDYEQYF. The CDR3 DNA follows: TGCGCCAGCAGCCAAAAACCTGACTACGAGCAGTACTTC.